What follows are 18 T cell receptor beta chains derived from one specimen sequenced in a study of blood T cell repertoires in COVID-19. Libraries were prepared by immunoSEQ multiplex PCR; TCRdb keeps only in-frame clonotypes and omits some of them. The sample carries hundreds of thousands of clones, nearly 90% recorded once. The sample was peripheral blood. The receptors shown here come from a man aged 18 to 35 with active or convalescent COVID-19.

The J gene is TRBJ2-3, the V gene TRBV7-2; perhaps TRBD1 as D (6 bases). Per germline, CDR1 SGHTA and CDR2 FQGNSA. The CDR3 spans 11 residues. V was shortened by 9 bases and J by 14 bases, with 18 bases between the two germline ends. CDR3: CARLETGTMYF. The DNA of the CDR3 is TGTGCCAGGCTTGAAACAGGGACAATGTATTTT.

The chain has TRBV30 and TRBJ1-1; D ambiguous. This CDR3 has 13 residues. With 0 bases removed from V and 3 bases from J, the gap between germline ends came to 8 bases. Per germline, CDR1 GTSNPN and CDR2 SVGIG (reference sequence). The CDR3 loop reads CAWSVVLDTEAFF. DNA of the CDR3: TGTGCCTGGAGTGTAGTCCTAGACACTGAAGCTTTCTTT.

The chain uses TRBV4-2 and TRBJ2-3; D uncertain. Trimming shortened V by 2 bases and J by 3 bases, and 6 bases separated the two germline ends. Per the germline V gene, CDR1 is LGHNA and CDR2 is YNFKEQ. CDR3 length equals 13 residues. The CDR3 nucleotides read TGTGCCAGCAGCCAACAGAAGACAGATACGCAGTATTTT. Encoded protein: CASSQQKTDTQYF.

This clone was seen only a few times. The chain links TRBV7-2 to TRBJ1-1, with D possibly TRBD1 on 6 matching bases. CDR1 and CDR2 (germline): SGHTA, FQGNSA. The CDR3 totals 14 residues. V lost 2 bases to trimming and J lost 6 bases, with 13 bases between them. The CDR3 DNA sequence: TGTGCCAGCAGCTTAAAAAGGGGGATCGCTGAAGCTTTCTTT. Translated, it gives CASSLKRGIAEAFF.

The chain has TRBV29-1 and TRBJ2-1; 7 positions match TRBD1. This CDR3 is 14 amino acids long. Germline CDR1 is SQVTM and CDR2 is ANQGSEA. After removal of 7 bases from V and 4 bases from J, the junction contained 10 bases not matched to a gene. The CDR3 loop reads CSALEGAGYNEQFF. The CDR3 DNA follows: TGCAGCGCTCTAGAGGGGGCTGGTTACAATGAGCAGTTCTTC.

The CDR3 nucleotides read TGTGCCAGCAGATCTACAGGAGATGGAAACACCATATATTTT. It specifies CASRSTGDGNTIYF. This chain uses TRBV6-5 with TRBJ1-3, with D tentatively TRBD1 (5 bases). This CDR3 spans 14 amino acids. V was cut by 6 bases and J by 3 bases, with 12 bases left in between. Germline assignment: CDR1 MNHEY and CDR2 SVGAGI.

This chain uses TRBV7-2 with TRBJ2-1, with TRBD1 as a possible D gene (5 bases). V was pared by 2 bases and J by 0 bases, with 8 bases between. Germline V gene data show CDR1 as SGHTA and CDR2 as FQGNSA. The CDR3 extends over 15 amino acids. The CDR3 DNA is TGTGCCAGCAGCTTAAGCAGGGCCTCCTACAATGAGCAGTTCTTC. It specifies CASSLSRASYNEQFF.

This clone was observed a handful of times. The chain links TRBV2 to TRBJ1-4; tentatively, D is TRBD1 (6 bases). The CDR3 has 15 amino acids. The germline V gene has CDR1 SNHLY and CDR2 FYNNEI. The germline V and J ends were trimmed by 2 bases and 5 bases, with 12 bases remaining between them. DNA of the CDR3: TGTGCCAGCAGTGAAATGGGGGCGCAGAATGAAAAACTGTTTTTT. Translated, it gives CASSEMGAQNEKLFF.

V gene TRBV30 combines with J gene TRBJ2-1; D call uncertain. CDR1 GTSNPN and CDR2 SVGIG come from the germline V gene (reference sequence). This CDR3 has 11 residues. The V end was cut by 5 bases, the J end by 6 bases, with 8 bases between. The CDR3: CAWALSNEQFF. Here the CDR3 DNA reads TGTGCCTGGGCTTTGAGCAATGAGCAGTTCTTC.

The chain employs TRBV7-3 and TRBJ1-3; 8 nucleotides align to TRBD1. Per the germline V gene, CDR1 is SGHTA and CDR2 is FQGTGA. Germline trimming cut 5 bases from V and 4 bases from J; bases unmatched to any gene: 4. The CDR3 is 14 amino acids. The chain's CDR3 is CASSPQGAGNTIYF. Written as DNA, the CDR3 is TGTGCCAGCAGCCCCCAGGGGGCAGGAAACACCATATATTTT.

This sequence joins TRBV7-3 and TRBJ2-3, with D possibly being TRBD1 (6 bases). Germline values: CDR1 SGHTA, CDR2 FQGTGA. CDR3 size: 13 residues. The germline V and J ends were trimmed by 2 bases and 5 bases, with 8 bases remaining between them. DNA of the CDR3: TGTGCCAGCAGCTTAGTACAGGGAGATACGCAGTATTTT. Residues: CASSLVQGDTQYF.

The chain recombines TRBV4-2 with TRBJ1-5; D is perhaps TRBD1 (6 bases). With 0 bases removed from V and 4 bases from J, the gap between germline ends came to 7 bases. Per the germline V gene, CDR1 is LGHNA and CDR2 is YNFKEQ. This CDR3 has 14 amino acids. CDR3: CASSQDRGNQPQHF. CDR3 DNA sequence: TGTGCCAGCAGCCAAGACAGGGGAAATCAGCCCCAGCATTTT.

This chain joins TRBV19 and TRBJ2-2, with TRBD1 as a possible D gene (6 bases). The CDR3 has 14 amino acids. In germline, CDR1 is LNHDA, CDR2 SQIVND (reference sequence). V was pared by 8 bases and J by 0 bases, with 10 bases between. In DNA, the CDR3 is TGTGCCAGTCGGACAGTCTCGAACACCGGGGAGCTGTTTTTT. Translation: CASRTVSNTGELFF.

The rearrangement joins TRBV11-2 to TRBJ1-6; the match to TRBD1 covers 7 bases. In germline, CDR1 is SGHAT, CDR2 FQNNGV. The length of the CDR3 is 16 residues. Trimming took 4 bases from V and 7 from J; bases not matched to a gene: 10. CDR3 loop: CASSSRTAGGNSPLHF. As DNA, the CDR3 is TGTGCCAGCAGCTCACGTACCGCAGGGGGGAATTCACCCCTCCACTTT.

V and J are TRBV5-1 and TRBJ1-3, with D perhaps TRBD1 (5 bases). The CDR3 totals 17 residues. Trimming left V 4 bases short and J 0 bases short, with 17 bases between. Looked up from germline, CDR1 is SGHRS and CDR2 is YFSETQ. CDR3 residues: CASSPWGGLSSGNTIYF. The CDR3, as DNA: TGCGCCAGCAGCCCATGGGGCGGTCTAAGCTCTGGAAACACCATATATTTT. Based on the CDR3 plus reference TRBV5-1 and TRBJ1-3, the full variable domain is KAGVTQTPRYLIKTRGQQVTLSCSPISGHRSVSWYQQTPGQGLQFLFEYFSETQRNKGNFPGRFSGRQFSNSRSEMNVSTLELGDSALYLCASSPWGGLSSGNTIYFGEGSWLTVV.

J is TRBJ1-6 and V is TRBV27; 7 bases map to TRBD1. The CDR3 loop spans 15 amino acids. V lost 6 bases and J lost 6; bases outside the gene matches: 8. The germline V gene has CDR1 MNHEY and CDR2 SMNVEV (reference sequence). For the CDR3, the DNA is TGTGCCAGCAGCCCCCCGAGGGGGCGTAATTCACCCCTCCACTTT. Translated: CASSPPRGRNSPLHF.

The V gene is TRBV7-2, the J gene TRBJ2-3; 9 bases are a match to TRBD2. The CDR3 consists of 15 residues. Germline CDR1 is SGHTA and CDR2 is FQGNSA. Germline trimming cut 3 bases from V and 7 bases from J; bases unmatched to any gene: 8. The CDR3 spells CASSLGGGAPNTQYF. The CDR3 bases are TGTGCCAGCAGCTTGGGCGGGGGGGCCCCGAATACGCAGTATTTT.

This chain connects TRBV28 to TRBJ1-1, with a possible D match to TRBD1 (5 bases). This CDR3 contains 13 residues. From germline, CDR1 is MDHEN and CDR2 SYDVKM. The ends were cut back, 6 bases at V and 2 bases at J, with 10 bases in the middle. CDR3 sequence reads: CASRLDRNTEAFF. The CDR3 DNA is TGTGCCAGCAGACTCGACAGAAACACTGAAGCTTTCTTT.